The next 21 T cell receptor beta chains were all read from a single sample in a study of shared clonotypes between healthy human individuals. Naivety among CD8 cells was defined by CD45RO negativity and positive CCR7 selection, thereby excluding terminally differentiated effector memory CD45RA+ cells. Assay used: immunoSEQ multiplex PCR; TCRdb lists only in-frame clones, some missing. This table has about 2.1 million clones, roughly 93% appearing once. Source material: naive CD8+ T cells from PBMCs. The receptors derive from a man between 18 and 35 years old in good health. Some clones in this sample may be carry-over from other donors' samples.

Note on this clone: The junction departs from the called germline gene at one end, perhaps through a read error. This chain links TRBV13 with TRBJ1-1; 12 bases line up with TRBD1. Germline CDR1 PRHDT, CDR2 FYEKMQ (reference sequence). This CDR3 has 16 amino acids. CDR3 sequence (DNA): TGTGCCAGCAGCCTAGGTGGGACAGGGGGCTGGACTGAAGCTTTCTTT. As protein: CASSLGGTGGWTEAFF.

V is TRBV2 and J is TRBJ2-1; 7 bases fit TRBD2. Germline V lookup: CDR1 SNHLY, CDR2 FYNNEI. The CDR3 sequence is 16 residues long. The J segment lost 4 bases and the V segment lost 4 bases, leaving 10 bases of the junction unmatched. The CDR3 DNA follows: TGTGCCAGCAGTGCGTTGGCTAGCGGAAATTACAATGAGCAGTTCTTC. Translation gives CASSALASGNYNEQFF.

V usage is TRBV6-5 and J usage is TRBJ2-7, with D unclear. Trimming stripped 3 bases from V and 3 bases from J, with 9 bases between. This CDR3 spans 13 amino acids. Germline values: CDR1 MNHEY, CDR2 SVGAGI. The CDR3 spells CASSYGENYEQYF. The CDR3 DNA is TGTGCCAGCAGTTATGGGGAAAACTACGAGCAGTACTTC.

The CDR3 is CAISGTENQPQHF. In nucleotides, the CDR3 is TGTGCCATCTCGGGGACAGAAAATCAGCCCCAGCATTTT. The chain has TRBV15 and TRBJ1-5; 7 bases agree with TRBD1. CDR1 and CDR2 from the germline V gene are LNHNV and YYDKDF (reference sequence). V was clipped by 10 bases and J by 4 bases; unmatched bases: 7. The CDR3 extends over 13 amino acids.

V and J are TRBV4-1 and TRBJ2-7; 12 bases are shared with TRBD2. Germline V lookup: CDR1 MGHRA, CDR2 YSYEKL. V lost 0 bases, J lost 3 bases, and 15 bases stayed unmatched. CDR3 length: 20 residues. The CDR3 spells CASSQETGLAGIHPLYEQYF. In DNA form, the CDR3 reads TGCGCCAGCAGCCAAGAGACAGGACTAGCGGGAATCCACCCCCTCTACGAGCAGTACTTC.

In its sample, this clone was seen once. The rearrangement uses TRBV19 and TRBJ2-1; TRBD1 might be the D (5 bases). Trimming shortened V by 4 bases and J by 4 bases, and 14 bases separated the two germline ends. The CDR3 length is 15 residues. Per the germline V gene, CDR1 is LNHDA and CDR2 is SQIVND (reference sequence). The CDR3 DNA reads as TGTGCCAGTAGTACGACAGCGTCTTTTTACAATGAGCAGTTCTTC. It is translated as CASSTTASFYNEQFF. Full variable domain (missing parts from reference TRBV19 and TRBJ2-1): DGGITQSPKYLFRKEGQNVTLSCEQNLNHDAMYWYRQDPGQGLRLIYYSQIVNDFQKGDIAEGYSVSREKKESFPLTVTSAQKNPTAFYLCASSTTASFYNEQFFGPGTRLTVL.

The chain links TRBV5-1 to TRBJ2-5, with 10 bases lining up with TRBD1. This CDR3 contains 17 residues. V gave up 2 bases and J gave up 5 bases; unmatched junction bases: 12. Germline CDR1 and CDR2: SGHRS and YFSETQ. CDR3 nucleotide sequence: TGCGCCAGCAGCTTTCGCCCGGGACAGGGGACGGGTGAGACCCAGTACTTC. Translated, it gives CASSFRPGQGTGETQYF. The full variable domain, in which reference TRBV5-1 and TRBJ2-5 provide the parts outside the CDR3, is KAGVTQTPRYLIKTRGQQVTLSCSPISGHRSVSWYQQTPGQGLQFLFEYFSETQRNKGNFPGRFSGRQFSNSRSEMNVSTLELGDSALYLCASSFRPGQGTGETQYFGPGTRLLVL.

This sequence joins TRBV28 and TRBJ1-5, with D tentatively TRBD1 (6 bases). Between the trimmed V and J ends, which lost 4 bases and 0 bases, there was a span of 25 bases. Germline V gives CDR1 MDHEN, CDR2 SYDVKM. This CDR3 contains 20 residues. The DNA of the CDR3 is TGTGCCAGCAGTTCCCCCCGTACGGGGGCCTCTCCCGCTAGCAATCAGCCCCAGCATTTT. Encoded protein: CASSSPRTGASPASNQPQHF.

The gene calls are TRBV11-2 and TRBJ2-7; D is ambiguous. Germline V gene data show CDR1 as SGHAT and CDR2 as FQNNGV. V dropped 0 bases and J dropped 0 bases, with 9 bases sitting between them. The CDR3 consists of 15 residues. The CDR3 reads CASSLDRTPSYEQYF. CDR3 coding DNA: TGTGCCAGCAGCTTAGATAGGACCCCCTCCTACGAGCAGTACTTC.

V is TRBV27 and J is TRBJ2-3, with 13 bases that match TRBD2. Germline values: CDR1 MNHEY, CDR2 SMNVEV (reference sequence). With 2 bases clipped from V and 1 base from J, the junction kept 3 bases outside the gene matches. The CDR3 covers 17 residues. This CDR3 reads CASSLTSGRAGTDTQYF. As DNA, the CDR3 is TGTGCCAGCAGTTTAACTAGCGGGAGGGCTGGCACAGATACGCAGTATTTT.

The rearrangement joins TRBV15 to TRBJ2-2, with TRBD2 identical over 14 bases. The germline CDR1 and CDR2 sequences are LNHNV and YYDKDF (reference sequence). Unmatched junction bases numbered 6, after V lost 0 bases and J lost 3 bases. This CDR3 comprises 19 residues. The chain's CDR3 is CATSRETTGLAGDTGELFF. As DNA, the CDR3 is TGTGCCACCAGCAGAGAGACGACGGGACTAGCGGGAGACACCGGGGAGCTGTTTTTT.

V is TRBV7-6 and J is TRBJ1-4; 9 nucleotides line up with TRBD1. The CDR3 extends over 14 amino acids. Unmatched junction bases numbered 3, after V lost 4 bases and J lost 6 bases. Germline values: CDR1 SGHVS, CDR2 FNYEAQ. The CDR3 here is CASSSGQGYEKLFF. The CDR3 DNA is TGTGCCAGCAGCTCCGGACAGGGGTATGAAAAACTGTTTTTT. The whole variable domain, filled in from reference TRBV7-6 and TRBJ1-4, reads GAGVSQSPRYKVTKRGQDVALRCDPISGHVSLYWYRQALGQGPEFLTYFNYEAQQDKSGLPNDRFSAERPEGSISTLTIQRTEQRDSAMYRCASSSGQGYEKLFFGSGTQLSVL.

The chain has TRBV11-2 and TRBJ1-2, with a weak D call TRBD1 (5 bases). V lost 10 bases, J lost 6 bases, and 21 bases lay in between. The CDR3 runs 14 residues. The V gene's germline CDR1 is SGHAT and CDR2 FQNNGV. The CDR3 coding sequence is TGTGCCACCCAGCGCGGTCAGGGCTTCGATGGCTACACCTTC. This gives the protein CATQRGQGFDGYTF.

The chain employs TRBV2 and TRBJ2-3; TRBD2 agrees at 8 bases. Germline trimming cut 8 bases from V and 5 bases from J; bases unmatched to any gene: 15. The germline V gene has CDR1 SNHLY and CDR2 FYNNEI. There are 16 residues in the CDR3. The DNA of the CDR3 is TGTGCCAGCGGGGGAGCGGGAGAAAGGTTAGGAGATACGCAGTATTTT. Its translation is CASGGAGERLGDTQYF. The full variable domain, its missing parts supplied by reference TRBV2 and TRBJ2-3, is EPEVTQTPSHQVTQMGQEVILRCVPISNHLYFYWYRQILGQKVEFLVSFYNNEISEKSEIFDDQFSVERPDGSNFTLKIRSTKLEDSAMYFCASGGAGERLGDTQYFGPGTRLTVL.

The J gene is TRBJ1-1, the V gene TRBV30; D is perhaps TRBD1 (5 bases). The V and J ends lost 4 bases and 0 bases respectively, with 9 bases between them. Germline CDR1 is GTSNPN and CDR2 is SVGIG (reference sequence). This CDR3 has 13 residues. In DNA form, the CDR3 reads TGTGCCTGGACAGGGACGGTGAACACTGAAGCTTTCTTT. Protein sequence: CAWTGTVNTEAFF. Looking up the rest from reference TRBV30 and TRBJ1-1 gives the full variable domain: SQTIHQWPATLVQPVGSPLSLECTVEGTSNPNLYWYRQAAGRGLQLLFYSVGIGQISSEVPQNLSASRPQDRQFILSSKKLLLSDSGFYLCAWTGTVNTEAFFGQGTRLTVV.

The rearrangement uses TRBV10-3 and TRBJ2-4; no clear D. This CDR3 has 17 residues. Trimming stripped 0 bases from V and 0 bases from J, with 12 bases between. Germline lookup yields CDR1 ENHRY and CDR2 SYGVKD. The CDR3 region has the DNA TGTGCCATCAGTGAGTCGATGTACACACTAGCCAAAAACATTCAGTACTTC. Its translation is CAISESMYTLAKNIQYF.

This clone is a singleton in its sample. V is TRBV6-1 and J is TRBJ2-7; D could derive from TRBD1 or TRBD2 (5 bases each). CDR3 length: 14 residues. V was cut by 8 bases and J by 2 bases, with 16 bases left in between. Germline CDR1 is MNHNS and CDR2 is SASEGT. CDR3 nucleotide sequence: TGTGCCAGCGGGAACTGGGGGAGCACCTACGAGCAGTACTTC. Translation gives CASGNWGSTYEQYF.

V usage is TRBV9 and J usage is TRBJ2-1, with unresolved D. CDR3 length: 16 residues. Trimming stripped 3 bases from V and 8 bases from J, with 21 bases between. CDR1 is SGDLS, CDR2 YYNGEE, per germline. DNA for the CDR3: TGTGCCAGCAGCGCAGAAAATAGGGTCCGCCCACATGAGCAGTTCTTC. Protein sequence: CASSAENRVRPHEQFF.

V and J are TRBV7-9 and TRBJ2-1, with D possibly TRBD2 on 5 matching bases. This CDR3 is built from 13 residues. Germline V gene sequence: CDR1 SEHNR, CDR2 FQNEAQ (reference sequence). V was shortened by 0 bases and J by 10 bases, with 10 bases between the two germline ends. As DNA, the CDR3 is TGTGCCAGCAGCTTAGCTTTCGCTAGCGAGCAGTTCTTC. As protein: CASSLAFASEQFF.

The gene calls are TRBV9 and TRBJ2-7; D is ambiguous. Germline assignment: CDR1 SGDLS and CDR2 YYNGEE. CDR3 length: 14 residues. Trimming removed 4 bases from V and 2 bases from J, with 13 bases in between. CDR3 coding DNA: TGTGCCAGCAGCCCCCGGGTTATAACCTACGAGCAGTACTTC. The encoded protein is CASSPRVITYEQYF.

V is TRBV4-2 and J is TRBJ1-1; tentative D call: TRBD1 (6 bases). CDR1 and CDR2 (germline): LGHNA, YNFKEQ. V lost 4 bases and J lost 2, with 17 bases in between. The length of the CDR3 is 16 residues. The CDR3 loop reads CASSRPLGGGNTEAFF. CDR3 nucleotide sequence: TGTGCCAGCAGCCGCCCATTAGGAGGGGGAAACACTGAAGCTTTCTTT.